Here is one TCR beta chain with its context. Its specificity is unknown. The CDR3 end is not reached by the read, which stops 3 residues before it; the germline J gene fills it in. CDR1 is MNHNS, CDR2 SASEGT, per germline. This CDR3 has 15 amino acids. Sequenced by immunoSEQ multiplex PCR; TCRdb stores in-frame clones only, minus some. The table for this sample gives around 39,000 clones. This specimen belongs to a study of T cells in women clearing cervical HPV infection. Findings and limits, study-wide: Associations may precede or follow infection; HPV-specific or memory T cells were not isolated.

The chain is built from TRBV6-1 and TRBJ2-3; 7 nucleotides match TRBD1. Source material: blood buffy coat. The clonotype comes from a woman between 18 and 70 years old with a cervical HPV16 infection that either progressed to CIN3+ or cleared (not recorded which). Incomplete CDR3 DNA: TGTGCCAGCAGTGGTAAAGGGACAGTGGGTCAGCCG. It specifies CASSGKGTVGQP. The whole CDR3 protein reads CASSGKGTVGQPQYF.